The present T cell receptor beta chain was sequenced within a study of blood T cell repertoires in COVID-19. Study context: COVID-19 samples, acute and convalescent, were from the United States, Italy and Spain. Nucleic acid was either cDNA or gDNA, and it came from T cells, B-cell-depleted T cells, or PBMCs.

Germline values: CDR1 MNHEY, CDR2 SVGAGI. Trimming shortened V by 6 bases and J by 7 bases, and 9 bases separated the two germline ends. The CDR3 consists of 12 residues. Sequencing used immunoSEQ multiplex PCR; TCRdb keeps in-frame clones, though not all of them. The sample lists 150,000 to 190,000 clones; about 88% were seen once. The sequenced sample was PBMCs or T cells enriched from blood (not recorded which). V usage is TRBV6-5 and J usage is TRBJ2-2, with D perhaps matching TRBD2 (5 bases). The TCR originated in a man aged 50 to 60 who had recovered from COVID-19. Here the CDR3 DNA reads TGTGCCAGCAGGGCGGCGGGCGGGGAGCTGTTTTTT. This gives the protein CASRAAGGELFF.